A selection of T cell receptor beta chains follows, all from one sample in a study of cytomegalovirus exposure and HLA in healthy donors. TCRdb's table, derived via immunoSEQ multiplex PCR, lists solely in-frame clones and lacks some. Found here are hundreds of thousands of clones, about 85% of them singletons; the top ten hold around 0.23%. The sequenced sample consisted of PBMCs. Receptors originate from a girl aged 2-9 years in good health and CMV-seronegative. CDR3s include the opening cysteine and the closing phenylalanine or tryptophan. The D gene is left open where the match is weak. Clone size is not always given. Where it is, it says once, few, many or a class for expanded clones.

TRBJ1-5 | NA | NA | TRBV5-1 | TGCGCCAGCAGCTTGTGGGGTCGGGGGCAGCCCCAGCATTTT | CASSLWGRGQPQHF
TRBJ1-2 | NA | NA | TRBV7-9 | TGTGCCAGCAGCTTAGGGGGGGAGTTCTATGGCTACACCTTC | CASSLGGEFYGYTF
TRBJ2-6 | TRBD1 | NA | TRBV7-9 | TGTGCCAGCAGTGGGACAGGGGCGAGGGGGGCCAACGTCCTGACTTTC | CASSGTGARGANVLTF
TRBJ2-7 | TRBD2 | NA | TRBV5-1 | TGCGCCAGCAGCCCCGGACTAGCGGGAGGCTCATACTACGAGCAGTACTTC | CASSPGLAGGSYYEQYF
TRBJ2-2 | NA | few | TRBV7-8 | TGTGCCAGCAGCTCCTCCAGGGACACCGGGGAGCTGTTTTTT | CASSSSRDTGELFF
TRBJ1-5 | NA | NA | TRBV7-8 | TGTGCCAGCAGCTCCTACAGTATAAGCAATCAGCCCCAGCATTTT | CASSSYSISNQPQHF
TRBJ1-4 | NA | NA | TRBV11-2 | TGTGCCAGCAGCTCTGCACTCACCGGGGGGGAAAAACTGTTTTTT | CASSSALTGGEKLFF
TRBJ1-2 | TRBD1 | NA | TRBV5-1 | TGCGCCAGCAGCTTGGGACAGGGCGATAACGGCTACACCTTC | CASSLGQGDNGYTF
TRBJ2-1 | TRBD1 | NA | TRBV4-1 | TGCGCCAGCAGCCACCGGACAGGCTCATTGGATGAGCAGTTCTTC | CASSHRTGSLDEQFF
TRBJ2-3 | TRBD1 | NA | TRBV5-1 | TGCGCCAGCAGCTTGGGACAGGGGGCAACAGATACGCAGTATTTT | CASSLGQGATDTQYF
TRBJ2-3 | TRBD2 | once | TRBV4-2 | TGTGCCAGCAGCCAAGATGGCCAGCGGGGGTTAGAGCAGTATTTT | CASSQDGQRGLEQYF
TRBJ2-3 | TRBD2 | NA | TRBV6-5 | TGTGCCAGCAGCTTAGCGGGAGGAGGAGATACGCAGTATTTT | CASSLAGGGDTQYF
TRBJ2-2 | NA | NA | TRBV30 | TGTGCCTGGGCCGGGGGGCCGAACACCGGGGAGCTGTTTTTT | CAWAGGPNTGELFF
TRBJ2-7 | NA | NA | TRBV2 | TGTGCCAGCAAGGAGGTGGATATTTATTACGAGCAGTACTTC | CASKEVDIYYEQYF
TRBJ2-7 | NA | NA | TRBV6-5 | TGTGCCAGCAGTTATGGGGGGGCGAAGACCTACGAGCAGTACTTC | CASSYGGAKTYEQYF
TRBJ2-7 | TRBD1 | NA | TRBV29-1 | TGCAGCGTCGTCAACAGGGGATCCCACGAGCAGTACTTC | CSVVNRGSHEQYF
TRBJ2-3 | TRBD2 | NA | TRBV5-1 | TGCGCCAGCAGCTTGGAGAGTAGCGGGAGAGTGACAGATACGCAGTATTTT | CASSLESSGRVTDTQYF
TRBJ1-2 | TRBD1 | NA | TRBV4-1 | TGCGCCAGCAGCCAAGAGAGGGGGCACTATGGCTACACCTTC | CASSQERGHYGYTF
TRBJ1-5 | NA | NA | TRBV27 | TGTGCCAGCAGTTTAATGACGGGTAATCAGCCCCAGCATTTT | CASSLMTGNQPQHF
TRBJ2-7 | TRBD2 | NA | TRBV5-1 | TGCGCCAGCAGCTTGGCCGGCGGGGGGGACTACGAGCAGTACTTC | CASSLAGGGDYEQYF
TRBJ1-1 | TRBD1 | NA | TRBV6-5 | TGTGCCAGCAGTTGGACAGGGACCAACACTGAAGCTTTCTTT | CASSWTGTNTEAFF
TRBJ1-2 | NA | NA | TRBV5-1 | TGCGCCAGCAGCCGTGACACCTACGGCTACACCTTC | CASSRDTYGYTF
TRBJ2-7 | TRBD1 | NA | TRBV11-2 | TGTGCCAGCAGCTTGGACAGGGGTTACGAGCAGTACTTC | CASSLDRGYEQYF
TRBJ2-4 | NA | few | TRBV18 | TGTGCCAGCTCACCACTAGAAGCGGCCAAAAACATTCAGTACTTC | CASSPLEAAKNIQYF
TRBJ1-4 | NA | NA | TRBV19 | TGTGCCAGTAGTTCGGGGGGCCTCCTAGGGGAAAAACTGTTTTTT | CASSSGGLLGEKLFF
TRBJ1-4 | TRBD1 | NA | TRBV15 | TGTGCCACCAGCAGAGAGAAGGGGTTAGGCAGGGGGGCAACTAATGAAAAACTGTTTTTT | CATSREKGLGRGATNEKLFF
TRBJ1-5 | NA | NA | TRBV25-1 | TGTGCCAGCAGACAGACAGTCCAATTCCGGAATCAGCCCCAGCATTTT | CASRQTVQFRNQPQHF
TRBJ1-2 | TRBD1 | NA | TRBV19 | TGTGCCAGCAGAAGGACAGGGGACTATGGCTACACCTTC | CASRRTGDYGYTF
TRBJ1-5 | NA | NA | TRBV28 | TGTGCCAGCAGTTTTTCGCAACAGGGTTATCAGCCCCAGCATTTT | CASSFSQQGYQPQHF
TRBJ1-1 | TRBD1 | NA | TRBV6-5 | TGTGCCAGCAGTGACAGGGGGCGCGAGGAAGCTTTCTTT | CASSDRGREEAFF
TRBJ2-7 | TRBD1 | NA | TRBV10-3 | TGTGCCATCAGGGGGGGACAGGATTCCCCCTACGAGCAGTACTTC | CAIRGGQDSPYEQYF
TRBJ2-7 | TRBD2 | NA | TRBV6-6 | TGTGCCAGCAGCGCGGGAGTACTCGAGCAGTACTTC | CASSAGVLEQYF
TRBJ2-3 | NA | NA | TRBV29-1 | TGCAGTGCAACCGGGAGATGGACAGATACGCAGTATTTT | CSATGRWTDTQYF
TRBJ2-7 | TRBD1 | once | TRBV19 | TGTGCCAGTAGTAAAATCGGGGACAGGAGCTCCTACGAGCAGTACTTC | CASSKIGDRSSYEQYF
TRBJ2-7 | TRBD2 | NA | TRBV5-1 | TGCGCCAGTACCGGGACTAGCGGCGTTAGCTCCTACGAGCAGTACTTC | CASTGTSGVSSYEQYF
TRBJ2-7 | TRBD2 | NA | TRBV4-1 | TGCGCCAGCAGCCGCCGACTAGCGGGAGACTACGAGCAGTACTTC | CASSRRLAGDYEQYF
TRBJ1-2 | TRBD1 | NA | TRBV5-6 | TGTGCCAGCAGCTTGGGGCAGGGGGCACGGACTAACTATGGCTACACCTTC | CASSLGQGARTNYGYTF
TRBJ2-1 | TRBD1 | NA | TRBV19 | TGTGCCAGTAGTATCCGGACAGGGGTATCCTACAATGAGCAGTTCTTC | CASSIRTGVSYNEQFF
TRBJ1-1 | TRBD1 | NA | TRBV10-3 | TGTGCCATCAATACCTTGGGACAGGCGAACACTGAAGCTTTCTTT | CAINTLGQANTEAFF
TRBJ2-1 | NA | NA | TRBV5-1 | TGCGCCAGCAGCACAGGCCAGGAGCAGTTCTTC | CASSTGQEQFF
TRBJ2-7 | TRBD2 | NA | TRBV29-1 | TGCAGCGTTGGACTAGCGGGAGCATACGAGCAGTACTTC | CSVGLAGAYEQYF
TRBJ2-1 | TRBD1 | NA | TRBV19 | TGTGCCAGTAGTGCCCGGGACAGGGTCAGTGAGCAGTTCTTC | CASSARDRVSEQFF
TRBJ2-1 | TRBD2 | NA | TRBV10-1 | TGCGCCAGCAGTGATTTAGCGGGGGGTCCCTACAATGAGCAGTTCTTC | CASSDLAGGPYNEQFF
TRBJ2-1 | TRBD2 | NA | TRBV7-8 | TGTGCCAGCAGCTTAGCGCGCGGGACTAGCGGGGGGTCAGGCGAGTTCTTC | CASSLARGTSGGSGEFF
TRBJ2-2 | TRBD1 | NA | TRBV19 | TGTGCCAGTAGTCTCGGGACAGCGAACACCGGGGAGCTGTTTTTT | CASSLGTANTGELFF
TRBJ2-7 | TRBD1 | once | TRBV5-4 | TGTGCCAGCAGCTACGGGACAGGGAAAGGCGAGCAGTACTTC | CASSYGTGKGEQYF
TRBJ2-7 | NA | NA | TRBV5-6 | TGTGCCAGCAGCTTGGAAGCAAGCAACGAGCAGTACTTC | CASSLEASNEQYF